This entry concerns a single TCR beta chain. What it binds is unknown. Isolated PBMCs totaled at least 7 million in each sample. Primers used in a second PCR of roughly 6 to 11 cycles were a sample-barcoded 5' primer and a J-beta primer mix. TCRdb fed the 5' RACE reads into MiXCR, producing one record per CDR3 protein. Of approximately 350,000 distinct CDR3 sequences listed, 52% were seen once; the top ten hold under 60%. These data originate in a study of blood T cells in healthy people across ages. Study-wide points: Measured against age, TCR beta diversity per million T cells decreased in a roughly linear manner.

V was shortened by 3 bases and J by 3 bases, with 11 bases between the two germline ends. The CDR3 contains 13 residues. Germline V gene data show CDR1 as SQVTM and CDR2 as ANQGSEA. The chain uses TRBV29-1 and TRBJ2-5; possible D gene TRBD1, 5 bases. The sequenced sample consisted of blood. This clonotype originated in a man aged 55 to 69 in good health. In nucleotides, the CDR3 is TGCAGCGTTGACCTGGGCAGGGAAGAGACCCAGTACTTC. Encoded protein: CSVDLGREETQYF.